This T cell receptor beta chain is drawn from a study of blood T cell repertoires in COVID-19 (dated by TCRdb to the early 2020s). About the study as a whole: Samples from collaborators originated in the United States, Italy and Spain and spanned both the acute and convalescent phases of COVID-19. The repertoires were released in a freely available public database intended as a resource for research on the immune response to SARS-CoV-2. The dataset comprised deeply sampled blood TCRbeta repertoires from subjects exposed to, actively infected with, or recovered from COVID-19. Nearly every sample came with metadata listing a de-identified subject ID, COVID-19 status, age in years and sex. HLA class I and class II types, where available, came from metadata supplied by the sample provider rather than from assay-based typing. The prospective study material was composed of cDNA or gDNA derived from T cells, B-cell-depleted T cells, or PBMCs. The samples were drawn from the first 160 participants of the ongoing ImmuneRACE study and from 950 to 1,500 subjects provided by 6 global collaborators. Paper-wide results and their limitations: The amount of clinical and demographic metadata varied by source and participant and was provided uncurated.

Collaborating institutions collected whole blood in K2EDTA tubes following their own protocols. For TCRbeta analysis, collaborators shipped samples in one of three forms: frozen whole blood, isolated PBMCs, or DNA extracted from either of those sample types. The immunoSEQ Assay, a bias-controlled multiplex PCR, was used to amplify TCRbeta CDR3 regions from genomic DNA. As for how the authors treated the data: The number of nucleated cells in each sample was estimated from the amplification of reference gene primers within the assay. Sequence reads were collapsed and filtered to measure the absolute abundance of every unique TCRbeta CDR3 rearrangement. For each sample, productive Simpson clonality was calculated as the square root of Simpson's diversity index across productive rearrangements. TCRdb obtained this table from immuneACCESS and retained in-frame rearrangements with V and J assigned. These tables miss some clones; where compared with another copy, unresolved V genes account for less than half of the shortfall, and the remainder is unexplained. Clone size and the V and J calls come from that table; the DNA yielded D and trimming. This sample has 200,000 or so clones in its table, and around 80% of those were observed once. Of the sample, 6% to 8% is held by the ten largest clones.

A note on this clone: Its antigen target is currently unknown. It has no much larger one-base neighbor in the sample; base qualities were not kept.

Taken from the germline V gene, the CDR1 and CDR2 loops are SGHVS and FQNEAQ. V and J lose 6 bases and 11 bases, and a span of 16 bases separates them. The CDR3 numbers 12 residues from cysteine through phenylalanine. Kept here is only the CDR3 DNA, which spans 36 bases and is read in frame from base 1. Source material: peripheral blood. Recombination linked TRBV7-8 to TRBJ1-1; TRBD1 could be the D gene, as 5 bases match. This TCR was recovered from a human donor with acute or convalescent COVID-19. The donor label of this sample is uncertain. The CDR3: CASSPVGGTAFF. The base sequence is TGTGCCAGCAGTCCGGTCGGGGGGACGGCTTTCTTT.